What follows are 5 T cell receptor beta chains derived from one specimen sequenced in a study of T cells after yellow fever vaccination. Each CDR3 protein is one row after TCRdb ran MiXCR on the 5' RACE reads. The profile shows about 300,000 distinct CDR3 sequences, approximately 4.2% of them singletons. The material was PBMCs, obtained 5 days after the yellow fever booster vaccination. Receptors originate from a young man who received the YFV17D yellow fever vaccine.

The chain is built from TRBV24-1 and TRBJ2-2; TRBD2 is a possible D gene (5 bases). Germline-derived CDR1 and CDR2 are KGHDR and SFDVKD. The CDR3 covers 14 residues. V lost 0 bases, J lost 6 bases, and 7 bases lay in between. CDR3 in DNA: TGTGCCACCAGTGATTTGAAGGGAGCCGGGGAGCTGTTTTTT. Translated: CATSDLKGAGELFF.

Worth noting for this clonotype: A junction boundary mismatches the germline segment, possibly from a read error. The J gene is TRBJ2-1, the V gene TRBV7-6; 7 positions match TRBD2. Germline V gene data show CDR1 as SGHVS and CDR2 as FNYEAQ. The CDR3 consists of 16 residues. The CDR3 coding sequence is TGTGCCAGCAGACGTTCCAGCGGGGACCCCTACAATGAGCAGTCCTTC. Translated, it gives CASRRSSGDPYNEQSF.

In its sample, this clonotype was seen a few times. The chain combines TRBV12-3 or TRBV12-4 with TRBJ1-2, with D possibly matching TRBD1 (6 bases). The CDR3 spans 13 residues. V lost 6 bases to trimming and J lost 4 bases, with 12 bases between them. The CDR3 coding sequence is TGTGCCAGCAGCCGGACAGAGTTCTATGGCTACACCTTC. Protein: CASSRTEFYGYTF.

This clonotype showed up many times. The chain joins TRBV12-3 or TRBV12-4 to TRBJ1-1; 9 positions agree with TRBD1. Losses at the gene ends were 6 bases for V and 1 base for J; bases not matched to a gene: 0. The CDR3 totals 13 residues. The CDR3 loop reads CASRDRGNTEAFF. The CDR3 DNA reads as TGTGCCAGCAGGGACAGGGGGAACACTGAAGCTTTCTTT.

This clonotype has just a few counts. The chain has TRBV12-3 or TRBV12-4 and TRBJ2-2, with TRBD2 as a possible D gene (5 bases). Trimming took off 3 bases at V and 1 base at J, with 9 bases between the two ends. This CDR3 region has 15 residues. CDR3 loop: CASSLPGKNTGELFF. Written as DNA, the CDR3 is TGTGCCAGCAGTTTGCCGGGGAAGAACACCGGGGAGCTGTTTTTT.